This T cell receptor beta chain was observed in a study of blood T cell repertoires in COVID-19. Study-wide background: Acute and convalescent COVID-19 samples came from the United States, Italy and Spain. Sources were T cells, B-cell-depleted T cells, or PBMCs; the material itself was cDNA or gDNA.

In the source study's methods: Cell counts per sample came from amplifying reference gene primers. The assay was immunoSEQ multiplex PCR, and TCRdb's table has in-frame clones only and misses some. The V and J calls and clone size come from that table; D and trimming were worked out from the DNA. This sample has roughly 35,000 clones, with over 90% found just once. V lost 0 bases and J 5 bases, leaving 11 bases between the germline ends. This CDR3 region has 16 residues. Germline-derived CDR1 and CDR2 are LGHNA and YNFKEQ. This sequence was found in a human donor in a cohort sampled during active COVID-19. The genes are TRBV4-2 and TRBJ1-6; tentatively, D is TRBD1 (5 bases). Sequenced: peripheral blood. CDR3 loop: CASSQEAGLNNSPLHF. CDR3 DNA sequence: TGTGCCAGCAGCCAAGAAGCAGGGCTAAATAATTCACCCCTCCACTTT.